The present T cell receptor (beta chain) was sequenced within a study of cytomegalovirus exposure and HLA in healthy donors listed by TCRdb under 2017. Study-wide context: An earlier analysis of several hundred of the donors reported about 300 Gb of sequence data and roughly 120 million unique TCR beta sequences obtained from about 180 million T cells. Donor age, sex, ethnicity and CMV serostatus were compiled together with the repertoire data. The study combined high-throughput TCR immunosequencing, statistical association of individual TCRs with disease status, and machine learning to predict cytomegalovirus infection status. A later genetic analysis took genome-wide SNP genotypes for about three fifths of the 666 donors and used that subset as a discovery cohort. Rather than drawing on any new phenotypic data, the later analysis identified candidate immune exposures from TCR beta sequences and the way those sequences occurred across donors. The study aimed to test whether signatures of past pathogen exposure could be identified by cataloging public T cell receptors. Because of strong linkage in the cohort, 5 or 6 DR-DQ haplotypes were treated as single units for association and clustering. Among under 450 genotyped donors of the cohort, an average of around 240,000 unique TCR beta nucleotide sequences were sequenced per donor, roughly 18% of them non-productive. Among the roughly 390 genotyped donors, around 79% belonged to the genetic ancestry cluster associated with self-reported Caucasian donors. The study used immunosequencing to profile the T cell repertoires of more than 650 subjects and linked those repertoires to cytomegalovirus serostatus. All discovery cohort repertoires had been generated on a single sequencing platform. An earlier analysis of around 580 of the donors used high-throughput TCR beta sequencing to judge whether each TCR beta V gene segment behaved as functional or pseudogenic. An early release covering about 600 HLA-typed donors comprised about 300 gigabases of sequencing data and tens of millions of unique TCR sequences. Class I and class II HLA loci were covered by the typing at four-digit resolution. In addition to the first cohort of 500 to 850 subjects, a separate validation cohort of under 150 different subjects was used. Typing coverage varied by locus: roughly 620-640 donors for A, B, C, DRB1 and DQB1; 522 for DQA1; over 600 for DPA1; roughly 450 for DPB1. A later analysis re-examined previously published TCR beta repertoires from around 670 donors and added high-resolution HLA genotyping to investigate patterns of TCR occurrence.

A note on this clone: Its antigen is unknown. Base quality data are lacking; no much larger clone is found one base away.

Study-wide findings and limitations: Most TCR sequences were observed very rarely across donors, whereas some public TCRs were present in many individuals. In a later genetic analysis, fewer N-insertions in productive TCRs were reported among donors in an Asian-associated ancestry cluster than the roughly 670-donor mean. About 17 rarely observed V segments, including chromosome 9 orphons, were excluded from the earlier analysis of some 590 of the donors because counts were too low. A further reported finding was that TCR beta sequences accurately predicted the HLA-A and HLA-B alleles for most subjects in the first cohort. A few of the identified cytomegalovirus-associated TCR beta chains were confirmed in vitro to be specific for cytomegalovirus antigens. The 87-base-pair reads could not distinguish some IMGT-functional V segments, including TRBV6-2 and TRBV6-3, so those segments were excluded. The classifier was reported to diagnose cytomegalovirus status with high specificity and sensitivity in both the original and validation cohorts. A later analysis found that HLA-associated TCR beta chains were more clonally expanded and had lower generation probabilities than equally common non-associated chains. Most CMV-associated TCR beta chains appeared to be HLA-restricted in a later analysis, and the HLA associations seemed to be driven largely by CMV exposure. The only immune exposure information available for the cohort was CMV serostatus. A group of highly shared sequence variants was considered likely to be a technical artifact of the sequencing pipeline. A total of 150 or so TCR beta chains were listed by the study as associated with cytomegalovirus. In an earlier analysis of 587 of the donors, most TCR beta V segments appeared in productive rearrangements about 90% or about 30% of the time, broadly matching IMGT annotations. According to a later analysis, parvovirus B19, influenza, CMV and Epstein-Barr virus appeared linked to several top co-occurrence clusters. HLA typing was unavailable for some donors at each locus, so association tests used only the typed subset. The presence/absence analyses assumed that sequencing depth was roughly uniform across donors, and that assumption may not be true. Only TCR beta chains were sequenced in this cohort, and the absence of alpha or paired-chain data limited detectable features. Correlated functional status among segregating V segments might be attributable to linkage disequilibrium, but an unknown experimental factor could not be ruled out. A later analysis found that TCR association rates varied across HLA loci, with DRB1 alleles showing the most associated TCRs and HLA-C alleles the fewest. In a later genetic analysis, a missense DCLRE1C variant was associated with V-gene and J-gene trimming of TCR beta chains, and the association was replicated in an independent cohort. Strong co-occurrence of HLA alleles, especially DR and DQ, made assigning TCR associations to individual alleles difficult. At a false discovery rate of 0.05, a later analysis linked 16,000 or so TCR beta sequences to specific HLA alleles. The authors suggested that the approach could potentially be extended to other disease states and immunological phenotypes.

The germline V gene encodes CDR1 LNHDA and CDR2 SQIVND (reference sequence). CDR3 length: 16 amino acids, cysteine to phenylalanine. Kept here is only the CDR3 DNA, which spans 48 bases and is read in frame from base 1. Trimming removed 2 bases from V and 2 bases from J; the gene matches leave 6 bases unexplained. The cohort consisted of 650 to 850 healthy bone marrow donors. Cohort members were all nominally healthy when sampled, although unrecorded immune exposures were likely present. The donor was CMV seropositive and was included in the group of 250 to 300 seropositive cohort members. A peripheral blood sample was collected from each donor, and TCR beta sequencing was performed on peripheral blood mononuclear cells. The Qiagen DNeasy Blood Extraction Kit was used to extract genomic DNA from the blood cell samples. Receptors were amplified or captured by the immunoSEQ multiplex PCR assay. For the multiplex PCR, a mixture combining 60 forward primers for TCR Vbeta segments and 13 reverse primers for TCR Jbeta segments was used. A multiplex PCR assay on genomic DNA amplified the CDR3 region of rearranged TCR beta genes. On the Illumina HiSeq System, the amplified TCR beta libraries were sequenced as 87-base-pair reads. Per the authors' processing: In a later analysis, tens of millions of unique TCR beta chains were counted across the roughly 670 repertoires, and roughly 11 million of these chains were shared by at least two donors. Raw reads were error-corrected and collapsed into unique sequences with a nearest-neighbor algorithm that merged closely related sequences to remove PCR and sequencing errors. CDR3 sequences were aligned to IMGT reference sequences to assign V, D and J gene segments. For a sequence to be retained, a match of at least six nucleotides was required to both a V gene segment and a J gene segment. Rearrangements were called productive when the CDR3 lacked stop codons and stayed in frame with V and J; all others were non-productive. Following IMGT convention, CDR3 was defined as the stretch from the second conserved V-encoded cysteine to the conserved J-encoded phenylalanine. Sequences without an unambiguous match to a single V gene segment were excluded from the earlier analysis of almost 600 of the donors. An earlier analysis of about 600 of the donors called V segments functional above 56.7% productive rearrangements and segregating when the between-donor standard deviation exceeded 5%. A statistical classification framework was developed to diagnose cytomegalovirus status using the catalog of TCR beta chain sequences. A later analysis assigned V and J genes by comparing TCR nucleotide sequences with IMGT/GENE-DB human TR gene sequences. In a later analysis, CDR3 sequences and most-parsimonious VDJ recombination scenarios were assigned using the TCRdist pipeline. A later analysis defined each TCR beta chain by its CDR3 amino acid sequence plus V-gene family, and excluded reads lacking a unique V-gene family. In a later analysis, a few hundred highly shared, low-generation-probability nucleotide sequences were removed to address suspected cross-contamination and a sequencing artifact. In a later analysis, a clonal expansion index was calculated for each public chain from normalized within-repertoire ranks of inferred template counts. In a later analysis, generation probabilities were computed using a VDJ recombination model fitted to out-of-frame rearrangements, and the results were checked against IGoR. A later analysis scored TCR-TCR, TCR-HLA and TCR-CMV co-occurrence with hypergeometric tests, applying a repertoire-size bias correction to TCR pairs. To estimate false discovery rates, a later analysis permuted the HLA or CMV assignments 20 times. In a later analysis, co-occurring TCRs were grouped with DBSCAN, and TCRdist sequence similarity was added when clustering was performed within HLA-allele-positive subsets. Repertoires with fewer than 30,000 or more than 120,000 public chains were left out of co-occurrence clustering, as were about 5 repertoires with anomalous nucleotide sharing. TCRdb mirrors the immuneACCESS table, restricted to in-frame sequences. Some clones are absent from its copies; in checked studies, under half trace to an unresolved V gene, and the reason for the others is unknown. That table furnishes V, J and clone size, whereas the DNA furnished D and trimming. The sample table shows around 110,000 clones, and around 76% are seen once. Less than 3.5% of the sample lies in the top ten.

Recombination linked TRBV19 to TRBJ2-3, and TRBD2 aligns with 8 junction nucleotides. The origin of this receptor is a man aged 25-40 years in good health and CMV-seropositive. The source material was PBMCs. The DNA is as follows: TGTGCCAGTAGTATAAACCCAGCGGGGGTCACAGATACGCAGTATTTT. It translates to CASSINPAGVTDTQYF.